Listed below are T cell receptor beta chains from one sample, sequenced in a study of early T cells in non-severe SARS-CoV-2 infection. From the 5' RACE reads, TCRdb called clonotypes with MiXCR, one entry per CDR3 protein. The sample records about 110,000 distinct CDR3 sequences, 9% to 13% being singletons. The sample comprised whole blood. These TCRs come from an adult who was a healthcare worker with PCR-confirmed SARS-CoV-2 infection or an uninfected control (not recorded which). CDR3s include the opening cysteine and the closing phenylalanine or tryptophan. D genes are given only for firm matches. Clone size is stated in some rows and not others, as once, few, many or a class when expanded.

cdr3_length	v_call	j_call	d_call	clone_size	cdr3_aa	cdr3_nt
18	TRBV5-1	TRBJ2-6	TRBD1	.	CASSPDRDRGSGANVLTF	TGCGCCAGCAGCCCCGACCGGGACAGGGGCTCTGGGGCCAACGTCCTGACTTTC
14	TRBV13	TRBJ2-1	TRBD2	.	CASSLRDYYNEQFF	TGTGCCAGCAGCTTGCGGGACTACTACAATGAGCAGTTCTTC
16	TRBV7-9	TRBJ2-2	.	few	CASSSLTDANTGELFF	TGTGCCAGCAGCTCTTTGACAGATGCGAACACCGGGGAGCTGTTTTTT
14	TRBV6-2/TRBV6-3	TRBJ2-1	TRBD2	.	CASSYGGGYNEQFF	TGTGCCAGCAGTTATGGGGGGGGATACAATGAGCAGTTCTTC
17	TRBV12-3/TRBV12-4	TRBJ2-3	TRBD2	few	CASSGTSGGLITDTQYF	TGTGCCAGCAGCGGGACTAGCGGGGGGCTGATCACAGATACGCAGTATTTT
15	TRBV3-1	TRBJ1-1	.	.	CASSPLVSVNTEAFF	TGTGCCAGCAGCCCGCTCGTGAGTGTGAACACTGAAGCTTTCTTT
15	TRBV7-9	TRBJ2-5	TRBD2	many	CASSDRDYAQETQYF	TGTGCCAGCAGCGATAGGGACTACGCGCAAGAGACCCAGTACTTC
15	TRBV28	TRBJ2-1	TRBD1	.	CASSPIGQVLNEQFF	TGTGCCAGCAGTCCAATCGGACAGGTATTGAATGAGCAGTTCTTC
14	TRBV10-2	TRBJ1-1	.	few	CASIEGGWFAEAFF	TGCGCCAGCATCGAGGGGGGCTGGTTCGCTGAAGCTTTCTTT
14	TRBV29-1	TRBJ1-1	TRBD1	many	CSVALDRGLTEAFF	TGCAGCGTTGCCCTAGACAGGGGGCTCACTGAAGCTTTCTTT
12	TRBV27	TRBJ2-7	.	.	CASIEGYYEQYF	TGTGCCAGCATAGAGGGGTACTACGAGCAGTACTTC
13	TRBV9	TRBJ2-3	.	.	CASSVGGLDTQYF	TGTGCCAGCAGCGTAGGAGGTTTGGATACGCAGTATTTT
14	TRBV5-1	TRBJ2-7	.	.	CASSSGGGSYEQYF	TGCGCCAGCAGCTCTGGAGGGGGCTCCTACGAGCAGTACTTC
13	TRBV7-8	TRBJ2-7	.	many	CASSFTGFYEQYF	TGTGCCAGCAGCTTTACGGGGTTCTACGAGCAGTACTTC
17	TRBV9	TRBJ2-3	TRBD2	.	CASSVAELAGATDTQYF	TGTGCCAGCAGCGTAGCTGAACTAGCGGGAGCTACAGATACGCAGTATTTT
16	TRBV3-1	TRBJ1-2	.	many	CASSQEGGSMNYGYTF	TGTGCCAGCAGCCAAGAAGGGGGGAGCATGAACTATGGCTACACCTTC